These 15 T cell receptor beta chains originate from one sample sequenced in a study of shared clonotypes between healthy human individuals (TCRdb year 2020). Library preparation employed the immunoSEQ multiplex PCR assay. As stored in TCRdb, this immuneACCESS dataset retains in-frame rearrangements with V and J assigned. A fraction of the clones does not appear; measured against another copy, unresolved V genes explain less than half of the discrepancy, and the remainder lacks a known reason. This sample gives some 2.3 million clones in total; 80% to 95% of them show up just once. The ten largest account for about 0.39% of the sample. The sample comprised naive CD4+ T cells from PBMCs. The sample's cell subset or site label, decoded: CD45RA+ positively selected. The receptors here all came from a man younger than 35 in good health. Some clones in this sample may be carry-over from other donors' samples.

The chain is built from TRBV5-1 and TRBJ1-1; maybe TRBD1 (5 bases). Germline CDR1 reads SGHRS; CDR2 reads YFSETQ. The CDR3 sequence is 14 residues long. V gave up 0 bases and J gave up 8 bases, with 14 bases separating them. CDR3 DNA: TGCGCCAGCAGCTTGGGGGACCCTGCTTTCGAAGCTTTCTTT. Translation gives CASSLGDPAFEAFF.

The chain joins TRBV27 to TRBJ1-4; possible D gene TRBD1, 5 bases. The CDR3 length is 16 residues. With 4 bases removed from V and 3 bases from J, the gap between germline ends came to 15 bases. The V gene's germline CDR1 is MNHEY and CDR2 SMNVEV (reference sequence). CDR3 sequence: CASSSILQEANEKLFF. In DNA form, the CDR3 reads TGTGCCAGCAGTTCAATTTTACAGGAGGCTAATGAAAAACTGTTTTTT.

CDR3 nucleotides: TGTGCTAGTGGTCCCGCTAGCGGGAGTGTCAATGAGCAGTTCTTC. Its translation is CASGPASGSVNEQFF. The chain carries TRBV12-5 and TRBJ2-1, with 10 bases lining up with TRBD2. Germline V gives CDR1 LGHNT, CDR2 FRNRAP. J lost 6 bases, V lost 5 bases, and 7 bases had no gene match. The CDR3 is 15 amino acids. Based on the CDR3 plus reference TRBV12-5 and TRBJ2-1, the full variable domain is DARVTQTPRHKVTEMGQEVTMRCQPILGHNTVFWYRQTMMQGLELLAYFRNRAPLDDSGMPKDRFSAEMPDATLATLKIQPSEPRDSAVYFCASGPASGSVNEQFFGPGTRLTVL.

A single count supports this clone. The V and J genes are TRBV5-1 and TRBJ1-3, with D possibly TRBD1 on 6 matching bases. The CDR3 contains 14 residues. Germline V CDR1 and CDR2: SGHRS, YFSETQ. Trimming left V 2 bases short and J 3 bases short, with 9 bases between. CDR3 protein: CASSFRGDGNTIYF. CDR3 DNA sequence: TGCGCCAGCAGCTTCAGGGGAGATGGAAACACCATATATTTT.

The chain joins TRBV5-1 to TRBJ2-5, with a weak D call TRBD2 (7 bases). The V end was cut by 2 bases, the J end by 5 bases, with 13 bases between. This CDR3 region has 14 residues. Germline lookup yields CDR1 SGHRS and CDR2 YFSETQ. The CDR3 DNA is TGCGCCAGCAGCTTCGGGGGGCGCACCGAGACCCAGTACTTC. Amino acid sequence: CASSFGGRTETQYF.

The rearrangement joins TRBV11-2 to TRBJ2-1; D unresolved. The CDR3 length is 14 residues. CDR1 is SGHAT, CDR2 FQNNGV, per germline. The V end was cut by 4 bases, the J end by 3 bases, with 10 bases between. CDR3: CASSYIINYNEQFF. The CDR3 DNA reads TGTGCCAGCAGCTACATCATAAACTACAATGAGCAGTTCTTC.

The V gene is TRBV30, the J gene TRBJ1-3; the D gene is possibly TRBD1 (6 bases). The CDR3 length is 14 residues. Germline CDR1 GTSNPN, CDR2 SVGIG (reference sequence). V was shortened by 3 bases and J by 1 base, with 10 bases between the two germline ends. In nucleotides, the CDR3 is TGTGCCTGGAGCGCCGGACAGTCTGGAAACACCATATATTTT. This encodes CAWSAGQSGNTIYF.

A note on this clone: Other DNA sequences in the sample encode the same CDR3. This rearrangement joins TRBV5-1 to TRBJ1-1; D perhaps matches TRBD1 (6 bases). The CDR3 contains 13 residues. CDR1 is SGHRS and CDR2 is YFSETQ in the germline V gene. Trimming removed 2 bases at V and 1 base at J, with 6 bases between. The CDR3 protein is CASSLGGNTEAFF. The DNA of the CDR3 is TGCGCCAGCAGCTTAGGGGGGAACACTGAAGCTTTCTTT.

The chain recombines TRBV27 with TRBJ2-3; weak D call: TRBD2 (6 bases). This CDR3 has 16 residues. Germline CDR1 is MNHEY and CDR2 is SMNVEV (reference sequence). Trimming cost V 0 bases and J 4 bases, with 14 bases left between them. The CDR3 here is CASSLSPGRSADTQYF. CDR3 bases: TGTGCCAGCAGTTTATCTCCAGGGAGGTCCGCAGATACGCAGTATTTT.

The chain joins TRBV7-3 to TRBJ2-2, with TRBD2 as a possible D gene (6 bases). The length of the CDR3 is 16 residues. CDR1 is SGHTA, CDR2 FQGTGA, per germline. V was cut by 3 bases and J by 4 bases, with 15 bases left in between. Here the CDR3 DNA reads TGTGCCAGCAGCTTGGGCCTCCTCGGGAGCACCGGGGAGCTGTTTTTT. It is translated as CASSLGLLGSTGELFF.

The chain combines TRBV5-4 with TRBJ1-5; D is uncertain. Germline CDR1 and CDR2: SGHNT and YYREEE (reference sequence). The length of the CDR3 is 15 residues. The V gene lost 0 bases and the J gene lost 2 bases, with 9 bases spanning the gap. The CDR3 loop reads CASSLGSAGNQPQHF. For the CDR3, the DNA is TGTGCCAGCAGCTTGGGTTCGGCCGGCAATCAGCCCCAGCATTTT.

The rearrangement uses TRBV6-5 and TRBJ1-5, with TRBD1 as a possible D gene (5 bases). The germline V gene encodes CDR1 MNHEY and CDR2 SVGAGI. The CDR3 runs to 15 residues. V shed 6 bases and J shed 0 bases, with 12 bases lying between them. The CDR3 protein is CASSRGGTSNQPQHF. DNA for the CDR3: TGTGCCAGCAGCCGTGGAGGGACTAGCAATCAGCCCCAGCATTTT.

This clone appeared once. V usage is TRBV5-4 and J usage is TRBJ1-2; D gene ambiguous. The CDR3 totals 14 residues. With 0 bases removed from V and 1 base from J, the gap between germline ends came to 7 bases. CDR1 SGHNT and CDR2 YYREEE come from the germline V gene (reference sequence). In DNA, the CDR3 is TGTGCCAGCAGCTTGGAATCCTTTAACTATGGCTACACCTTC. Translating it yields CASSLESFNYGYTF. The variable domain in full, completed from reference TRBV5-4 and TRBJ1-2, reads ETGVTQSPTHLIKTRGQQVTLRCSSQSGHNTVSWYQQALGQGPQFIFQYYREEENGRGNFPPRFSGLQFPNYSSELNVNALELDDSALYLCASSLESFNYGYTFGSGTRLTVV.

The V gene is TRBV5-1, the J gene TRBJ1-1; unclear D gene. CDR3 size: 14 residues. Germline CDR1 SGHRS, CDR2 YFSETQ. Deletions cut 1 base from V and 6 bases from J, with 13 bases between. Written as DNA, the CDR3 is TGCGCCAGCAGCTTGTCCCCGGAAGGACCTGAAGCTTTCTTT. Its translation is CASSLSPEGPEAFF.

CDR3 amino acids: CAIGEREGRVYNEQFF. The CDR3 DNA is TGTGCCATAGGGGAGCGGGAGGGCCGCGTCTACAATGAGCAGTTCTTC. This chain uses TRBV10-3 with TRBJ2-1; 10 bases agree with TRBD2. Germline V gene data show CDR1 as ENHRY and CDR2 as SYGVKD. The CDR3 runs 16 residues. Trimming removed 9 bases from V and 3 bases from J; junction bases left unmatched: 11.